This T cell receptor beta chain was identified during a study of OX40 agonist ivuxolimab in advanced cancers. On the study more broadly: Three partial responders included one hepatocellular carcinoma patient and two cutaneous melanoma patients.

Study-level points and caveats: Partial responders receiving 0.1-3.0 mg/kg showed among the lowest clonal expansion. Both blood CD4+ and CD8+ T cells showed clonal growth by week 6 at 0.1 to 3.0 mg/kg.

As concerns this clone: Its antigen is not known.

Germline V gene lookup returns CDR1 MNHEY and CDR2 SMNVEV (reference sequence). V lost 7 bases, J lost 0 bases, and 13 bases lay in between. The CDR3 is 15 residues long. Sequencing was performed with immunoSEQ multiplex PCR; in TCRdb, only in-frame clones are kept and a portion is missing. The sample lists 100,000 to 150,000 clones, roughly 90% seen once, with about 0.81% in the top ten. V usage is TRBV27 and J usage is TRBJ2-1; D assignment may be TRBD1 or TRBD2 (7 bases each). The sample was CD4+ or CD8+ T cells sorted from blood, taken in a trial of the OX40 agonist ivuxolimab. This receptor was taken from an adult with an advanced solid tumor such as melanoma, head and neck, liver or kidney cancer. The CDR3 bases are TGTGCCAGCACTTCAGGGGGGGGCTCCTACAATGAGCAGTTCTTC. Protein sequence: CASTSGGGSYNEQFF.